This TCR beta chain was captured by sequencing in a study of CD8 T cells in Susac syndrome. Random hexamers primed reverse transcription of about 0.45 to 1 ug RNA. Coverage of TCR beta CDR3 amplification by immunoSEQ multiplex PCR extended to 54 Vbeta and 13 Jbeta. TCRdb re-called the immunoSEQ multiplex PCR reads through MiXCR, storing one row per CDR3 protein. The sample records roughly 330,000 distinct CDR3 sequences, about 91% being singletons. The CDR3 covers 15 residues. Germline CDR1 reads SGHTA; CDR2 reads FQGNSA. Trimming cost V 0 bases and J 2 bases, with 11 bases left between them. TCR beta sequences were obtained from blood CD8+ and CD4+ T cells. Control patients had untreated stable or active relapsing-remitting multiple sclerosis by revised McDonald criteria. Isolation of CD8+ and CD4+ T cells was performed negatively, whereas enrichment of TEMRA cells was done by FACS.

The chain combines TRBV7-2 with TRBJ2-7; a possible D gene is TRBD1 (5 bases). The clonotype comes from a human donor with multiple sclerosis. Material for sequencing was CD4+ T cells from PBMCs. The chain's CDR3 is CASSLAQGMPYEQYF. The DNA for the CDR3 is TGTGCCAGCAGCTTAGCCCAGGGAATGCCCTACGAGCAGTACTTC.